Presented here are 15 T cell receptor beta chains from one specimen sequenced in a study of identical twins' blood T cells. TCRdb re-called the 5' RACE reads through MiXCR, storing one row per CDR3 protein. The table lists 300,000 to 450,000 distinct CDR3 sequences, roughly 27% of them singletons. Sequencing input: PBMCs. These receptors were obtained from a woman aged 18-49 years in good health.

This clonotype was detected ten times or more. The chain recombines TRBV14 with TRBJ1-1; D is unclear. V lost 3 bases, J lost 3 bases, and 11 bases lay in between. CDR1 is SGHDN, CDR2 FVKESK, per germline. The CDR3 runs 14 residues. The CDR3 DNA follows: TGTGCCAGCAGCCACGCCGGAATCGACACTGAAGCTTTCTTT. Its protein is CASSHAGIDTEAFF.

The CDR3 loop reads CASSPDRGLDNEQFF. CDR3 DNA sequence: TGTGCCAGCAGCCCGGACAGGGGCCTGGACAATGAGCAGTTCTTC. V and J are TRBV12-3 or TRBV12-4 and TRBJ2-1; 9 nucleotides match TRBD1. The CDR3 runs 15 residues. V lost 6 bases and J lost 5; bases outside the gene matches: 8.

This clonotype has a handful of counts. V usage is TRBV6-5 and J usage is TRBJ1-1; D unresolved. The germline gives CDR1 MNHEY, CDR2 SVGAGI. The CDR3 spans 13 residues. Trimming left V 6 bases short and J 6 bases short, with 14 bases between. CDR3 in DNA: TGTGCCAGCAGCCCCGTTTCAATCGCTGAAGCTTTCTTT. Protein sequence: CASSPVSIAEAFF.

The rearrangement links TRBV20-1 to TRBJ1-1; TRBD1 might be the D (5 bases). The V end lost 0 bases, the J end lost 1 base, and 21 bases lay between the germline ends. The CDR3 sequence is 18 residues long. The germline gives CDR1 DFQATT, CDR2 SNEGSKA (reference sequence). CDR3 in amino acids: CSARDGTRGQGRNTEAFF. CDR3 nucleotide sequence: TGCAGTGCTAGAGACGGGACTCGAGGGCAGGGAAGGAACACTGAAGCTTTCTTT.

The chain recombines TRBV10-3 with TRBJ2-2; 11 bases map to TRBD1. The germline V gene has CDR1 ENHRY and CDR2 SYGVKD. The CDR3 has 16 amino acids. V gave up 7 bases and J gave up 0 bases; unmatched junction bases: 4. The CDR3 DNA reads TGTGCCATCACCGCGGGACAGGGGGCGAACACCGGGGAGCTGTTTTTT. Translating it yields CAITAGQGANTGELFF.

This clonotype was detected a few times. The V gene is TRBV7-6, the J gene TRBJ2-3; 12 positions match TRBD2. Germline V gene lookup returns CDR1 SGHVS and CDR2 FNYEAQ. The CDR3 extends over 16 amino acids. With 3 bases clipped from V and 0 bases from J, the junction kept 1 base outside the gene matches. The CDR3 nucleotides are TGTGCCAGCAGCTTCGGGACTAGCGGGAGCACAGATACGCAGTATTTT. Translated, it gives CASSFGTSGSTDTQYF. Full variable domain (missing parts from reference TRBV7-6 and TRBJ2-3): GAGVSQSPRYKVTKRGQDVALRCDPISGHVSLYWYRQALGQGPEFLTYFNYEAQQDKSGLPNDRFSAERPEGSISTLTIQRTEQRDSAMYRCASSFGTSGSTDTQYFGPGTRLTVL.

CDR3 in amino acids: CASSLLEVEKLFF. Here the CDR3 DNA reads TGTGCCAGCAGCTTACTGGAGGTGGAAAAACTGTTTTTT. The chain links TRBV7-9 to TRBJ1-4; D is uncertain. V was pared by 2 bases and J by 8 bases, with 9 bases between. CDR1 SEHNR and CDR2 FQNEAQ come from the germline V gene (reference sequence). CDR3 length equals 13 residues.

This clonotype was detected once. The chain couples TRBV12-3 or TRBV12-4 to TRBJ1-2, with D perhaps TRBD1 (6 bases). The V end was cut by 4 bases, the J end by 2 bases, with 11 bases between. The CDR3 is 14 amino acids. The CDR3 coding sequence is TGTGCCAGCAGTTACAGGGTCGAGAACTATGGCTACACCTTC. Its protein is CASSYRVENYGYTF.

This clonotype has at least ten counts. The chain joins TRBV12-3 or TRBV12-4 to TRBJ1-1; 7 bases are a match to TRBD1. V lost 5 bases and J lost 1; bases outside the gene matches: 1. The CDR3 consists of 13 residues. CDR3: CASSDRANTEAFF. In nucleotides, the CDR3 is TGTGCCAGCAGTGACAGGGCGAACACTGAAGCTTTCTTT.

The CDR3 region is CASSELRDPSDGNTIYF. Here the CDR3 DNA reads TGTGCCAGCAGTGAATTGAGGGACCCCTCCGATGGAAACACCATATATTTT. The J gene is TRBJ1-3, the V gene TRBV25-1; TRBD1 is a possible D gene (5 bases). Germline V gene lookup returns CDR1 MGHDK and CDR2 SYGVNS. This CDR3 is 17 amino acids long. The germline V and J ends were trimmed by 1 base and 3 bases, with 16 bases remaining between them.

For this clonotype: One base away lies a much larger clone, so this may be a sequencing read error. Here the CDR3 reads CASSLVSFTNTEAFF. The CDR3 bases are TGCGCCAGCAGCTTGGTTAGTTTCACGAACACTGAAGCTTTCTTT. This sequence joins TRBV5-1 and TRBJ1-1, with D hard to call. CDR1 is SGHRS, CDR2 YFSETQ, per germline. This CDR3 contains 15 residues. The V and J ends lost 0 bases and 1 base respectively, with 10 bases between them.

On this clonotype itself: A much larger clonotype is one base distant, so this may be a read error. The genes are TRBV11-2 and TRBJ2-1, with D hard to call. This CDR3 spans 13 amino acids. Germline V gene data show CDR1 as SGHAT and CDR2 as FQNNGV. The V and J ends lost 4 bases and 0 bases respectively, with 4 bases between them. Written as DNA, the CDR3 is TGTGCCAGCAGCTGGGTCTCCTACAATGAGCAGTTCTTC. Its translation is CASSWVSYNEQFF.

This clonotype has a handful of counts. The rearrangement uses TRBV20-1 and TRBJ1-1; D not certain. This CDR3 spans 14 amino acids. The V gene lost 6 bases and the J gene lost 3 bases, with 17 bases spanning the gap. The germline CDR1 and CDR2 sequences are DFQATT and SNEGSKA (reference sequence). The CDR3 DNA reads as TGCAGTGCCCTGACTGGAGGTCGGGACACTGAAGCTTTCTTT. Protein: CSALTGGRDTEAFF.

The table lists this clonotype with a few counts. This chain joins TRBV18 and TRBJ2-2; weak D call: TRBD2 (6 bases). Germline lookup yields CDR1 KGHSH and CDR2 LQKENI. V lost 2 bases and J lost 0, with 13 bases in between. The CDR3 covers 17 residues. The CDR3 is CASSPNSGLANTGELFF. CDR3 in DNA: TGTGCCAGCTCACCAAATAGCGGACTCGCGAACACCGGGGAGCTGTTTTTT.

V usage is TRBV20-1 and J usage is TRBJ2-3; 12 nucleotides match TRBD2. From germline, CDR1 is DFQATT and CDR2 SNEGSKA (reference sequence). The CDR3 covers 16 residues. The junction had 10 bases not matched to a gene; V was cut back by 5 bases and J by 4 bases. CDR3 region: CSASQPSGRASDTQYF. The CDR3 DNA is TGCAGTGCTTCTCAGCCTAGCGGGAGGGCCTCAGATACGCAGTATTTT.